This T cell receptor (beta chain) came from a study of blood T cell repertoires in COVID-19. Assay used: immunoSEQ multiplex PCR; TCRdb lists only in-frame clones, some missing. The repertoire includes approximately 200,000 clones, 86% of them detected once, and roughly 4.9% sits in the top ten. Germline V gene sequence: CDR1 LGHDT, CDR2 YNNKEL (reference sequence). V was pared by 2 bases and J by 9 bases, with 11 bases between. The CDR3 sequence is 13 residues long. V is TRBV3-1 (or the pseudogene TRBV3-2) and J is TRBJ1-5; D may be TRBD1 (6 bases). Source material: PBMCs or T cells enriched from blood (not recorded which). The TCR sequence derives from a young woman who had been exposed to COVID-19. The CDR3 DNA reads TGTGCCAGCAGCCAAACAGGGTCGGGGCCCCAGCATTTT. It encodes CASSQTGSGPQHF.